This record looks at one TCR beta chain sequence and its context. Its antigen is currently not known. Base qualities are not recorded, but no much larger clone differs from it by a single base. The source of the sample is a study of Ad26.COV2.S vaccination and SARS-CoV-2 variants (dated by TCRdb to 2020 to 2023). For context, the study as a whole: TCRbeta repertoire sequencing was used to assess the specificity and breadth of SARS-CoV-2-reactive T cell receptors after Ad26.COV2.S vaccination. A total of some 30 samples were included in the TCR-sequenced set, comprising some 20 Ad26.COV2.S vaccine recipients, 5 placebo recipients and 8 SARS-CoV-2 convalescent individuals.

The CDR3 starts with the cysteine, ends with the phenylalanine, and has 12 residues. Left in the record is the CDR3 DNA by itself, 36 bases read in frame from the first base. CDR1 and CDR2 are read off the germline V gene as MDHEN and SYDVKM. The trim is 7 bases for V and 2 bases for J, with a gap of 8 bases between the germline ends. The sample's time point label, in plain terms: individuals recovered from natural SARS-CoV-2 infection. The immunoSEQ Assay was the method used to sequence TCRbeta CDR3 regions. After extraction, genomic DNA underwent amplification by bias-controlled multiplex PCR, followed by high-throughput sequencing. Per the original workflow: To quantify the absolute abundance of every unique TCRbeta CDR3 region, sequences were collapsed and filtered. Usable DNA was measured by amplifying reference genes present in all nucleated cells, and TCRbeta template counts were normalized to that usable DNA to estimate T cell fraction. Repertoire TCRs were annotated as SARS-CoV-2-specific by exact matching of V gene, CDR3 amino acid sequence and J gene to a known reactive TCR set. The reference SARS-CoV-2 TCR set was obtained from MIRA and was filtered for enrichment in COVID-19-positive ImmuneCODE repertoires, whereby public or cross-reactive TCRs were removed. Based on the MIRA antigens, annotated TCRs were further analysed at the level of specific ORF or position within ORF. Breadth was defined as the number of annotated unique rearrangements divided by the total number of unique productive rearrangements, and depth was defined as the summed frequency of the annotated unique rearrangements. Two-sided Wilcoxon rank-sum tests were applied when comparing TCR breadth between groups. Drawn from immuneACCESS, this table holds only the in-frame rearrangements with V and J called that TCRdb kept. Clones are partly lost; checked studies trace under half to an unresolved V gene and leave the rest unexplained. Clonal size and the V and J genes are those of that table, whereas D and trimming came from the DNA. Within this sample are fewer than 150,000 clones, with roughly 89% of them counted one time only. In total, the top ten clones hold around 5% of the sample.

Study-wide findings and limitations: Comparable non-spike TCR breadth was observed between vaccine and placebo recipients, consistent with only spike being contained in the vaccine. After vaccination, substantial breadth of spike-specific CD8+ and CD4+ T cell responses was reported. It was noted by the authors that total T cell responses may have been underestimated by the TCR breadth and depth analyses. Higher spike-specific TCR breadth was observed in Ad26.COV2.S recipients than in placebo recipients (P = 0.0014).

The V and J segments used are TRBV28 and TRBJ2-5, with the identity of the D gene unclear. Sequencing was performed on peripheral blood, taken after recovery from COVID-19. The origin of this receptor is a human donor who had recovered from COVID-19. The nucleotide sequence is given as TGTGCCAGCACCGACACTCAAGAGACCCAGTACTTC. Its protein reads: CASTDTQETQYF.